This T cell receptor beta chain was sequenced for a study of T cells in Graves' hyperthyroidism and ophthalmopathy. Study information: Once the initial diagnosis was made, peripheral blood was obtained before any treatment.

Notes on this clonotype: Its target is unknown.

The CDR3 runs 14 residues. Trimming removed 8 bases at V and 4 bases at J, with 16 bases between. Germline V gene sequence: CDR1 MNHNS, CDR2 SASEGT. General study points: Before onset, ophthalmopathy was predicted by the model a median roughly 6.8 months earlier.

Out of over 9 ml of fresh peripheral blood came the PBMCs. Authors of the study amplified TCR beta CDR3 regions from RNA transcripts. HTBI primers were the set used in a first-round RT-PCR of the TCR CDR3. TCRdb itself ran the multiplex PCR reads through MiXCR, one entry per CDR3 protein. The table lists some 300,000 distinct CDR3 sequences, roughly 19% of them singletons. The chain recombines TRBV6-1 with TRBJ2-3; D is perhaps TRBD2 (5 bases). The source material was blood. This TCR derives from a man between 50 and 59 years old with Graves' ophthalmopathy. CDR3 region: CASGSPGNPDTQYF. CDR3 nucleotides: TGTGCCAGCGGATCTCCGGGGAATCCAGATACGCAGTATTTT.